This record covers a single T cell receptor (beta chain). This clonotype was counted a few times. No cognate antigen has been identified for it. No base quality information exists; no much larger clone differs at one position. The TCR beta CDR3 regions were amplified from RNA transcripts. A first-round RT-PCR of the TCR CDR3 used the HTBI primer set with the Qiagen OneStep RT-PCR kit. The libraries were constructed in a second round of multiplex PCR and then size-selected and purified. The libraries were sequenced on an Illumina HiSeq2000 using paired-end 100 bp reads. The paper's data handling went like this. Raw data were processed with SOAPnuke, discarding reads with adapters, uncalled bases, mean Phred below 15, or no exact constant-primer or identifier match. COPE v1.2.5 was used to merge the high-quality paired reads, and each unique nucleotide sequence was defined as a clonotype. MiTCR v1.1 was used to align the clonotypes against IMGT TRBV, TRBD and TRBJ reference segments. The analysis included only V-J combinations with a frequency above 0.0001, which together covered over 98% of the repertoires. A TCS score was defined as the ratio of F50 (clonal expansion) to E x V (chaos), with BLOSUM62-based TCRdist applied between CDR3 peptides within each V-J. Welch's t-statistics and random forest reduced around 520 V-J features to roughly 13, which were used in a naive Bayes classifier (R e1071). Using fastp trimming at Q25 and MiXCR clonotype assembly, TCRdb reanalyzed the public sequencing data and kept in-frame beta chains. CDR3 protein sequences are deduplicated, and each keeps its most common genes and DNA. TCRdb, rather than the study authors, made the V and J calls. This sample holds fewer than 600,000 distinct CDR3 sequences; 11% to 15% were observed only once. In total, the top ten clones hold approximately 13% of the sample.

These data come from a study of T cells in Graves' hyperthyroidism and ophthalmopathy (dated by TCRdb to about 2019). A note on the overall study: Peripheral blood samples were taken at initial diagnosis, before any treatment was given. A discovery cohort of around 100 patients, roughly 45 with Graves' ophthalmopathy and more than 55 with stable Graves' hyperthyroidism, was used to find distinguishing TCR V-J signatures. Prospective prediction of ophthalmopathy was tested in an independent validation cohort consisting of roughly 20 hyperthyroidism patients and some 17 patients who later progressed to ophthalmopathy. The 75 to 100 discovery patients were randomly divided into training and test sets at a 7:3 ratio. Thyroid tissue and blood T-cell repertoires from roughly 6 Graves' hyperthyroidism patients were also compared in the study. After sampling, hyperthyroidism patients received methimazole starting at 30 mg daily, and ophthalmopathy patients received high-dose intravenous methylprednisolone. The paper reports TCR Vbeta CDR3 sequencing of roughly 140 peripheral blood samples: approximately 41 ophthalmopathy, roughly 74 hyperthyroidism and around 17 progressor patients. General conclusions and limits of the study: In validation, progression to ophthalmopathy was predicted by the model with 70.59% sensitivity and roughly 76% specificity, a median of 6.5 months before onset. No statistical method was used to fix the sample size in advance, and group allocation was not hidden from the investigators. Blood samples also contained most of the expanded thyroid clonotypes (frequency above 0.001), which suggests that blood repertoires may reflect thyroid immune responses. A model built on a 13 V-J signature distinguished ophthalmopathy from stable hyperthyroidism, reaching roughly 88% sensitivity and around 81% specificity in cross-validation and 80%/75% in testing.

Stable Graves' hyperthyroidism was defined as the absence of progression to ophthalmopathy over 18 months of follow-up. The hyperthyroidism patients were between 18 and 65 years old and newly diagnosed, with a disease duration of less than 2 months. Exclusion was applied to patients with uncontrolled infections, other autoimmune diseases, pregnancy or lactation. Diagnoses were based on clinical symptoms, serum thyroxine and TRAb, thyroid ultrasound and orbital computed tomography. PBMCs were isolated from roughly 10 ml of fresh peripheral blood by Ficoll-Paque density gradient centrifugation. Total RNA was extracted using Trizol reagent, and RNA quality was assessed on an Agilent 2100 Bioanalyzer. Sequenced sample: blood. The source is a woman aged 40-49 years with Graves' hyperthyroidism.

The CDR3 reads as follows: CSARRDEGFHYEQYF. The DNA sequence is as follows: TGCAGTGCTAGAAGGGACGAGGGATTCCACTACGAGCAGTACTTC. The chain is assembled from TRBV20-1 and TRBJ2-7, with the D segment possibly TRBD1 or TRBD2, each aligning over 5 bases. The germline V gene (reference sequence) specifies DFQATT as CDR1 and SNEGSKA as CDR2. Between the V and J ends, shortened by 2 bases and 3 bases respectively, the junction contains 17 bases. The CDR3 sequence holds 15 residues, the cysteine and phenylalanine included. Kept here is only the CDR3 DNA, which spans 45 bases and is read in frame from base 1.